The 21 T cell receptor beta chains below were found in one sample sequenced in a study of vaccination and CD4 T cells after COVID-19. With the Oncomine TCR Beta short-read assay, DNA from cultured CD4+ T cells was sequenced. Via MiXCR, TCRdb re-called the PCR reads, giving one row per CDR3 protein. The sample consists of more than 20,000 distinct CDR3 sequences, approximately 48% of them appearing once. Their recognized antigens are unknown. Treatment in this sample: roughly 10-day PBMC culture with coronavirus spike peptide pools or control peptides (ViraFEST assay). Sequenced sample: CD4+ T cells from blood, cultured in vitro. These receptors were taken from a human donor who had recovered from COVID-19.

The V call is TRBV4-2, the J call TRBJ2-3; tentative D call: TRBD2 (5 bases). Germline V CDR1 and CDR2: LGHNA, YNFKEQ. Deletions cut 0 bases from V and 2 bases from J, with 12 bases between. CDR3 length: 16 residues. The CDR3 DNA follows: TGTGCCAGCAGCCAAGAGGACTCGCCTGACACAGATACGCAGTATTTT. It translates to CASSQEDSPDTDTQYF.

The rearrangement links TRBV6-5 to TRBJ2-5; 8 positions match TRBD2. Germline trimming cut 2 bases from V and 7 bases from J; bases unmatched to any gene: 3. The CDR3 is made up of 13 amino acids. Germline CDR1 is MNHEY and CDR2 is SVGAGI. CDR3 DNA sequence: TGTGCCAGCAGTTACGACCTAGCGGGGACCCAGTACTTC. This gives the protein CASSYDLAGTQYF.

This clonotype occurred a few times. The chain couples TRBV2 to TRBJ1-2; D unresolved. Germline V CDR1 and CDR2: SNHLY, FYNNEI. The CDR3 contains 13 residues. V lost 7 bases and J lost 8, with 17 bases in between. For the CDR3, the DNA is TGTGCCAGCACCCTCGGGAGGGTGCAAGGCTACACCTTC. Its protein is CASTLGRVQGYTF.

The chain employs TRBV12-3 or TRBV12-4 and TRBJ2-7; D is undetermined. The CDR3 sequence is 15 residues long. V was pared by 4 bases and J by 6 bases, with 19 bases between. CDR3 residues: CASSSYPTVSAEQYF. The CDR3 nucleotides read TGTGCCAGCAGTTCCTACCCCACGGTATCTGCCGAGCAGTACTTC.

The chain couples TRBV19 to TRBJ2-7, with D possibly being TRBD1 (5 bases). Trimming left V 3 bases short and J 4 bases short, with 13 bases between. The length of the CDR3 is 14 residues. The germline CDR1 and CDR2 sequences are LNHDA and SQIVND (reference sequence). The CDR3 here is CASSITGAPYEQYF. DNA of the CDR3: TGTGCCAGTAGTATCACAGGAGCACCTTACGAGCAGTACTTC.

The chain recombines TRBV6-1 with TRBJ2-2; 8 bases agree with TRBD2. Germline trimming cut 2 bases from V and 4 bases from J; bases unmatched to any gene: 3. Germline V gives CDR1 MNHNS, CDR2 SASEGT. The length of the CDR3 is 15 residues. CDR3: CASSEWREATGELFF. In DNA form, the CDR3 reads TGTGCCAGCAGTGAATGGCGGGAGGCCACCGGGGAGCTGTTTTTT.

The V gene is TRBV6-1, the J gene TRBJ1-2; TRBD1 is a possible D gene (6 bases). V shed 5 bases and J shed 2 bases, with 9 bases lying between them. Germline V gene lookup returns CDR1 MNHNS and CDR2 SASEGT. The CDR3 has 13 residues. DNA of the CDR3: TGTGCCAGCAGTCCGGGGGCAAACTATGGCTACACCTTC. As protein: CASSPGANYGYTF.

There are a few counts of this clonotype. This sequence joins TRBV2 and TRBJ2-7; 9 bases map to TRBD2. The CDR3 totals 13 residues. CDR1 SNHLY and CDR2 FYNNEI come from the germline V gene. Trimming cost V 3 bases and J 5 bases; bases outside gene matches: 2. In DNA form, the CDR3 reads TGTGCCAGCAGTGAGCGGGGGGGCAACGAGCAGTACTTC. Its translation: CASSERGGNEQYF.

A few counts support this clonotype. As DNA, the CDR3 is TGCGCCAGCAGCCCGGCAGGGGCGGGGGATTCACCCCTCCACTTT. This translates into CASSPAGAGDSPLHF. The chain uses TRBV5-1 and TRBJ1-6; D perhaps matches TRBD1 (6 bases). CDR1 SGHRS and CDR2 YFSETQ come from the germline V gene. Between the trimmed V and J ends, which lost 4 bases and 8 bases, there was a span of 16 bases. The CDR3 covers 15 residues.

Written as DNA, the CDR3 is TGTGCCAGCAGACCCCCGGGAGGGGAACTGTTTTTT. Translated: CASRPPGGELFF. The chain recombines TRBV28 with TRBJ1-4, with a tentative D call TRBD1 (5 bases). CDR1 is MDHEN and CDR2 is SYDVKM in the germline V gene. The CDR3 runs 12 residues. V lost 6 bases and J lost 12, with 14 bases in between.

This clonotype has more than one count but fewer than ten. The rearrangement joins TRBV20-1 to TRBJ2-7; D uncertain. The germline V and J ends were trimmed by 1 base and 1 base, with 5 bases remaining between them. This CDR3 is built from 12 residues. Germline V gives CDR1 DFQATT, CDR2 SNEGSKA (reference sequence). The CDR3 DNA follows: TGCAGTGCTAGAGTGGGTTCCTACGAGCAGTACTTC. Its protein product is CSARVGSYEQYF.

This clonotype was recorded once. CDR3 bases: TGTGCCAGTAGTATAACAGGGGGCGCTGGCTATGGCTACACCTTC. Translation: CASSITGGAGYGYTF. The J gene is TRBJ1-2, the V gene TRBV19, with TRBD1 matching 9 bases. This CDR3 has 15 residues. Germline trimming cut 2 bases from V and 4 bases from J; bases unmatched to any gene: 5. Germline V lookup: CDR1 LNHDA, CDR2 SQIVND (reference sequence).

In its sample, this clonotype was seen a few times. The rearrangement joins TRBV4-1 to TRBJ2-4, with no clear D. V lost 4 bases and J 0 bases, leaving 13 bases between the germline ends. The CDR3 has 16 residues. Per the germline V gene, CDR1 is MGHRA and CDR2 is YSYEKL. CDR3 residues: CASSLYRELAKNIQYF. The CDR3 nucleotides read TGCGCCAGCAGCCTGTACAGAGAACTAGCCAAAAACATTCAGTACTTC.

V gene TRBV4-3 combines with J gene TRBJ1-5; D is ambiguous. This CDR3 has 16 amino acids. Germline loops: CDR1 LGHNA, CDR2 YSLEER. The V and J ends lost 0 bases and 9 bases respectively, with 18 bases between them. For the CDR3, the DNA is TGCGCCAGCAGCCAAGATGTAGCGACAATCGGGTCGCCCCAGCATTTT. Its translation: CASSQDVATIGSPQHF.

CDR3 amino acids: CASIRGAGAYEQYF. The DNA for the CDR3 is TGTGCCAGCATTAGAGGGGCGGGGGCCTACGAGCAGTACTTC. The rearrangement links TRBV6-1 to TRBJ2-7; 7 positions match TRBD2. The junction had 8 bases not matched to a gene; V was cut back by 7 bases and J by 2 bases. The germline gives CDR1 MNHNS, CDR2 SASEGT. This CDR3 comprises 14 residues.

The J gene is TRBJ2-6, the V gene TRBV6-2 or TRBV6-3; maybe TRBD1 (6 bases). The V end was cut by 6 bases, the J end by 2 bases, with 14 bases between. Germline-derived CDR1 and CDR2 are MNHEY and SVGEGT. The CDR3 runs 16 residues. DNA of the CDR3: TGTGCCAGCAGAGGAAACAGGGCGGCTGGGGCCAACGTCCTGACTTTC. Translation gives CASRGNRAAGANVLTF.

The chain is built from TRBV18 and TRBJ2-1, with 11 positions matching TRBD2. Trimming took 3 bases from V and 5 from J; bases not matched to a gene: 3. The germline V gene has CDR1 KGHSH and CDR2 LQKENI. This CDR3 region has 15 residues. DNA of the CDR3: TGTGCCAGCTCACCTATAGCGGGGGGGGACAATGAGCAGTTCTTC. It codes for CASSPIAGGDNEQFF.

This chain uses TRBV5-8 with TRBJ1-1, with TRBD1 identical over 7 bases. CDR1 SGHTS and CDR2 YDEGEE come from the germline V gene. V gave up 3 bases and J gave up 4 bases; unmatched junction bases: 9. The CDR3 loop spans 15 amino acids. CDR3 bases: TGTGCCAGCAGCTCTGGATACAGGGGTACCACTGAAGCTTTCTTT. It translates to CASSSGYRGTTEAFF. Full variable domain (remainder filled in from reference TRBV5-8 and TRBJ1-1): EAGVTQSPTHLIKTRGQQATLRCSPISGHTSVYWYQQALGLGLQFLLWYDEGEERNRGNFPPRFSGRQFPNYSSELNVNALELEDSALYLCASSSGYRGTTEAFFGQGTRLTVV.

DNA of the CDR3: TGCAGTGCTATCTTACGGGAGCAATACAATGAGCAGTTCTTC. Its translation: CSAILREQYNEQFF. The chain is built from TRBV20-1 and TRBJ2-1; tentative D call: TRBD2 (6 bases). V dropped 4 bases and J dropped 4 bases, with 14 bases sitting between them. The length of the CDR3 is 14 residues. CDR1 is DFQATT and CDR2 is SNEGSKA in the germline V gene (reference sequence).

V gene TRBV7-9 combines with J gene TRBJ1-2; no definite D call. V lost 0 bases and J lost 2, with 13 bases in between. CDR1 is SEHNR and CDR2 is FQNEAQ in the germline V gene (reference sequence). The CDR3 has 16 amino acids. CDR3 region: CASSLAATYTNYGYTF. The CDR3 DNA sequence: TGTGCCAGCAGCTTAGCCGCTACATATACCAACTATGGCTACACCTTC.

This clonotype was observed a handful of times. V is TRBV20-1 and J is TRBJ2-3, with TRBD2 identical over 11 bases. V was pared by 5 bases and J by 2 bases, with 3 bases of the junction left unmatched. The CDR3 runs to 14 residues. The germline gives CDR1 DFQATT, CDR2 SNEGSKA (reference sequence). The chain's CDR3 is CSAVTSGITDTQYF. CDR3 coding DNA: TGCAGTGCTGTGACTAGCGGGATCACAGATACGCAGTATTTT.